This TCR beta chain came from a study of PD-1 blockade in classical Hodgkin lymphoma. Study findings and constraints: Patients newly diagnosed and complete responders had comparable baseline diversity.

Trimming left V 5 bases short and J 3 bases short, with 26 bases between. The CDR3 sequence is 18 residues long. CDR1 and CDR2 from the germline V gene are SEHNR and FQNEAQ (reference sequence). Time point denoted: cycle 4 day 1 (C4D1), after five to seven weeks of nivolumab. Relapse was seen in all patients after autologous stem cell transplantation, and brentuximab vedotin exposure was variable. In regard to this clone: Antigen specificity is unknown.

TCRdb keeps only in-frame clones here, not all; method: immunoSEQ multiplex PCR. The data contain around 50,000 clones, around four fifths of them seen just once; the ten biggest clones take up 9.5% to 15%. The V and J genes are TRBV7-9 and TRBJ2-7; possibly TRBD2 for D (6 bases). The sample here was peripheral blood mononuclear cells (PBMCs), taken before the fourth cycle of nivolumab. This TCR derives from a human donor with classical Hodgkin lymphoma. Here the CDR3 reads CASSPRGSGWSVIYEQYF. As DNA, the CDR3 is TGTGCCAGCAGCCCCCGGGGGAGCGGATGGAGCGTGATCTACGAGCAGTACTTC. Variable domain in full (rest from reference TRBV7-9 and TRBJ2-7): DTGVSQNPRHKITKRGQNVTFRCDPISEHNRLYWYRQTLGQGPEFLTYFQNEAQLEKSRLLSDRFSAERPKGSFSTLEIQRTEQGDSAMYLCASSPRGSGWSVIYEQYFGPGTRLTVT.